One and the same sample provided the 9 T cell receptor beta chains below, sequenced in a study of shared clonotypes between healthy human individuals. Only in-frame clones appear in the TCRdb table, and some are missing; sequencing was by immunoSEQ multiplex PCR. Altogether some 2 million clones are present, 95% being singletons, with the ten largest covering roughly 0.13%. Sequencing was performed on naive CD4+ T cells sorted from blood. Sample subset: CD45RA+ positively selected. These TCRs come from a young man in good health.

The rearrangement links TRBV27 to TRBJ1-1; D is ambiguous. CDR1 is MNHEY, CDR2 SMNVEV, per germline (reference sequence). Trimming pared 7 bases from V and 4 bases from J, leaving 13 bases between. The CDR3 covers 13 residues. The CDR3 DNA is TGTGCCAGCACTCCGAGGTGGGGCACTGAAGCTTTCTTT. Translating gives CASTPRWGTEAFF.

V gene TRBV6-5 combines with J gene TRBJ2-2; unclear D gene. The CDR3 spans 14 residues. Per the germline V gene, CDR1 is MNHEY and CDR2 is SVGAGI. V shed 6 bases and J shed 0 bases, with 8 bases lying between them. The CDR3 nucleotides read TGTGCCAGCAGGCAAAGAGCGAACACCGGGGAGCTGTTTTTT. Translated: CASRQRANTGELFF.

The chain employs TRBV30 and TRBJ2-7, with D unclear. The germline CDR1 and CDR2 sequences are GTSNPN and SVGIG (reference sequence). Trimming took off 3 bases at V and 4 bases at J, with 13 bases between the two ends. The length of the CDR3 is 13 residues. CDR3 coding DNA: TGTGCCTGGAGCCAAAACTCTGGGTACGAGCAGTACTTC. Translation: CAWSQNSGYEQYF.

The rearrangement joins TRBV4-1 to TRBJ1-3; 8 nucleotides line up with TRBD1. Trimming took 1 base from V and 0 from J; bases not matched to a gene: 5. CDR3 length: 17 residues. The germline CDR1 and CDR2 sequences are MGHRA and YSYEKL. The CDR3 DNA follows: TGCGCCAGCAGCCAAGGTAACCAGGGGGCCTCTGGAAACACCATATATTTT. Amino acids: CASSQGNQGASGNTIYF.

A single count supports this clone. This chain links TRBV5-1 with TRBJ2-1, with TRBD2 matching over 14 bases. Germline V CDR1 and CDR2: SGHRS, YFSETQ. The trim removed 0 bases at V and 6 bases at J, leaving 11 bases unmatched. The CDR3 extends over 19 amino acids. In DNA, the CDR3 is TGCGCCAGCAGCTTGGGTGGGACTAGCGGGAGAGCCCGGCCCAATGAGCAGTTCTTC. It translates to CASSLGGTSGRARPNEQFF.

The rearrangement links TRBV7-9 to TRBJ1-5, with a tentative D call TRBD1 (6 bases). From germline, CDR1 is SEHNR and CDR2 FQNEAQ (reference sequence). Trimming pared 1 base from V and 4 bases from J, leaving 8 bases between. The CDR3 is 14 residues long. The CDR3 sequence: CASSLEQGNQPQHF. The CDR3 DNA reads TGTGCCAGCAGCTTAGAACAGGGTAATCAGCCCCAGCATTTT.

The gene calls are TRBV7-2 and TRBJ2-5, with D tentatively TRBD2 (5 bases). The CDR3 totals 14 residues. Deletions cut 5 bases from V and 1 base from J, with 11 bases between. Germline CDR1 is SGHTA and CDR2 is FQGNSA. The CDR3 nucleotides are TGTGCCAGCAGCCCGGACTGGGCCCAAGAGACCCAGTACTTC. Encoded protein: CASSPDWAQETQYF.

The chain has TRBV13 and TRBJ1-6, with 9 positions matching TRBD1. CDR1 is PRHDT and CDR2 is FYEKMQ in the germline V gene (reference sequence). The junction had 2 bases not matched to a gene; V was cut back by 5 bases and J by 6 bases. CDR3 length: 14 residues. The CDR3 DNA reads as TGTGCCAGCAGCATGGACAGGGGTAATTCACCCCTCCACTTT. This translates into CASSMDRGNSPLHF.

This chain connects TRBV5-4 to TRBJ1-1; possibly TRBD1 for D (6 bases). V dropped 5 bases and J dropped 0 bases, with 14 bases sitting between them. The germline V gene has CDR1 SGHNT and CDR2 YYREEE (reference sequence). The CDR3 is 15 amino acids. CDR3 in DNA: TGTGCCAGCAGGGGCCACAGGGAGATGAACACTGAAGCTTTCTTT. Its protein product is CASRGHREMNTEAFF. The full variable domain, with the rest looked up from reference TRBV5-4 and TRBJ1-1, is ETGVTQSPTHLIKTRGQQVTLRCSSQSGHNTVSWYQQALGQGPQFIFQYYREEENGRGNFPPRFSGLQFPNYSSELNVNALELDDSALYLCASRGHREMNTEAFFGQGTRLTVV.